The sequence of this T cell receptor beta chain was determined in a study of blood T cell repertoires in COVID-19. Turning to the study itself: Both acute and convalescent COVID-19 samples were obtained from the United States, Italy and Spain. PBMCs, B-cell-depleted T cells, or T cells provided the cDNA or gDNA that made up the material.

With V trimmed by 1 base and J by 6 bases, 3 bases remained unmatched. Germline CDR1 reads SNHLY; CDR2 reads FYNNEI. The CDR3 sequence is 14 residues long. As processed by the authors: Reference gene primer amplification gave nucleated cell count estimates. This table comes from immunoSEQ multiplex PCR, and its TCRdb copy is limited to in-frame clones, with some not included. That table furnishes V, J and clone size, whereas the DNA furnished D and trimming. The table includes 110,000 or so clones, 70% to 90% detected once. This TCR was recovered from a man in his forties with acute or convalescent COVID-19. The sample comprised peripheral blood. The V and J genes are TRBV2 and TRBJ2-7, with 10 bases lining up with TRBD1. CDR3 in DNA: TGTGCCAGCAGTGAAGGGACAGGGGGAAGCGAGCAGTACTTC. Translating it yields CASSEGTGGSEQYF.